This TCR beta chain originates from a study of cytomegalovirus exposure and HLA in healthy donors. Sequencing was performed with immunoSEQ multiplex PCR; in TCRdb, only in-frame clones are kept and a portion is missing. There are roughly 300,000 clones in the sample; roughly 90% occur only once, and 0.92% lies in the top ten. General study findings and limits: Using the classifier, cytomegalovirus status was reportedly diagnosed with high specificity and sensitivity. The study put 150 or so TCR beta chains on its list as cytomegalovirus-associated. In a later analysis, first-cohort TCR clusters were found to tend to co-occur in the approximately 110 validation repertoires.

With 8 bases removed from V and 4 bases from J, the gap between germline ends came to 20 bases. Germline CDR1 SNHLY, CDR2 FYNNEI. The CDR3 runs to 15 residues. The donors were in the roughly 110-subject validation cohort, distinct from the roughly 670-subject first cohort. This clone is a singleton in its sample. What it binds is unknown. V is TRBV2 and J is TRBJ1-2; tentative D call: TRBD1 (6 bases). Source material: PBMCs. The receptor was isolated from a woman aged 18-35 years in good health and CMV-seronegative. DNA for the CDR3: TGTGCCAGCCCTGGGGCAGGGGTAGGCCTCTATGGCTACACCTTC. Residues: CASPGAGVGLYGYTF.